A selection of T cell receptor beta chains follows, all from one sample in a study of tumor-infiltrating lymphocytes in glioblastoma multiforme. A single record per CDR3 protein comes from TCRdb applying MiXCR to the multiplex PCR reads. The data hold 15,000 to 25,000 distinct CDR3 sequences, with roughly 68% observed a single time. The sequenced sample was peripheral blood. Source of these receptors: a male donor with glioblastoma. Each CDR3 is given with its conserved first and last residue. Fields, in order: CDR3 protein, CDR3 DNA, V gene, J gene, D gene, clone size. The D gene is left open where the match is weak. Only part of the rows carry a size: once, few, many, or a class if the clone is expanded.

CDR3 protein: CASSFLTGGTGELFF
CDR3 DNA: TGTGCCAGCAGCTTTCTCACAGGGGGTACCGGGGAGCTGTTTTTC
V gene: TRBV11-2
J gene: TRBJ2-2
D gene: TRBD1
clone size: NA

CDR3 protein: CASSPWGETYNEQFF
CDR3 DNA: TGCGCCAGCAGCCCGTGGGGGGAAACCTACAATGAGCAGTTCTTC
V gene: TRBV5-1
J gene: TRBJ2-1
D gene: NA
clone size: NA

CDR3 protein: CASSLVRDPREETQYF
CDR3 DNA: TGTGCCAGTAGCTTAGTTCGCGACCCAAGGGAAGAGACCCAGTACTTC
V gene: TRBV11-2
J gene: TRBJ2-5
D gene: NA
clone size: NA

CDR3 protein: CASIPQTGGVGYTF
CDR3 DNA: TGTGCCAGCATCCCGCAAACAGGGGGCGTCGGCTACACCTTC
V gene: TRBV14
J gene: TRBJ1-2
D gene: TRBD1
clone size: NA

CDR3 protein: CSVARTVYEQYF
CDR3 DNA: TGCAGCGTTGCTAGGACAGTCTACGAGCAGTACTTC
V gene: TRBV29-1
J gene: TRBJ2-7
D gene: NA
clone size: NA

CDR3 protein: CAIGVTSGRAGNEQYF
CDR3 DNA: TGTGCCATCGGGGTGACTAGCGGGAGGGCCGGGAACGAGCAGTACTTC
V gene: TRBV10-3
J gene: TRBJ2-7
D gene: TRBD2
clone size: many

CDR3 protein: CSSSLTGAQPQHF
CDR3 DNA: TGTTCCAGCAGCTTGACAGGGGCTCAGCCTCAGCATTTT
V gene: TRBV11-2
J gene: TRBJ1-5
D gene: TRBD1
clone size: NA

CDR3 protein: CSVEARSTGEQYF
CDR3 DNA: TGCAGCGTTGAGGCAAGGTCAACTGGCGAGCAGTACTTC
V gene: TRBV29-1
J gene: TRBJ2-7
D gene: NA
clone size: NA

CDR3 protein: CSAGGGAANQPQHF
CDR3 DNA: TGCAGTGCTGGGGGTGGGGCAGCAAATCAGCCCCAGCATTTT
V gene: TRBV20-1
J gene: TRBJ1-5
D gene: NA
clone size: few

CDR3 protein: CATSDFAGIEAFF
CDR3 DNA: TGTGCCACCAGTGATTTTGCGGGGATTGAAGCTTTCTTT
V gene: TRBV24-1
J gene: TRBJ1-1
D gene: NA
clone size: NA

CDR3 protein: CASLVLGGAGELFF
CDR3 DNA: TGTGCCAGCTTAGTTTTGGGAGGGGCCGGGGAGCTGTTTTTT
V gene: TRBV11-2
J gene: TRBJ2-2
D gene: TRBD2
clone size: NA

CDR3 protein: CSVPGLAVYNKQSF
CDR3 DNA: TGCAGCGTTCCTGGACTAGCGGTCTACAATAAGCAGTCCTTC
V gene: TRBV29-1
J gene: TRBJ2-1
D gene: TRBD2
clone size: NA